A single sample gave rise to the 27 T cell receptor beta chains below, sequenced in a study of T cell changes during pregnancy in multiple sclerosis. TCRdb's table, derived via immunoSEQ multiplex PCR, lists solely in-frame clones and lacks some. The table records fewer than 110,000 clones, roughly 92% of them present only once. The material sequenced was peripheral blood, taken in the third trimester of pregnancy. Receptors originate from a female donor in good health, enrolled as a control in a pregnancy study.

The rearrangement uses TRBV2 and TRBJ2-7; the D gene is possibly TRBD2 (6 bases). Per germline, CDR1 SNHLY and CDR2 FYNNEI. There are 14 residues in the CDR3. Trimming left V 8 bases short and J 0 bases short, with 14 bases between. The CDR3 protein is CASAWTIISYEQYF. DNA for the CDR3: TGTGCCAGCGCCTGGACTATAATCTCCTACGAGCAGTACTTC.

This clone was picked up a small number of times. The rearrangement joins TRBV9 to TRBJ1-1; the D is unclear. Germline V gene lookup returns CDR1 SGDLS and CDR2 YYNGEE. This CDR3 spans 14 amino acids. The V and J ends lost 6 bases and 7 bases respectively, with 19 bases between them. The CDR3 coding sequence is TGTGCCAGCACCCCGGGGAGTGAAGGAGGTGAAGCTTTCTTT. Amino acid sequence: CASTPGSEGGEAFF.

The CDR3 reads CASRIFDREHSPLHF. CDR3 coding DNA: TGTGCCAGCAGGATTTTCGACAGGGAACATTCACCCCTCCACTTT. V and J are TRBV6-5 and TRBJ1-6; 7 bases agree with TRBD1. There are 15 residues in the CDR3. Per germline, CDR1 MNHEY and CDR2 SVGAGI. With 6 bases clipped from V and 8 bases from J, the junction kept 10 bases outside the gene matches.

The genes are TRBV28 and TRBJ2-3; TRBD2 matches at 7 bases. Germline values: CDR1 MDHEN, CDR2 SYDVKM. This CDR3 is 15 amino acids long. V was pared by 2 bases and J by 5 bases, with 7 bases of the junction left unmatched. The CDR3 reads CASSLGAGSQDTQYF. CDR3 coding DNA: TGTGCCAGCAGTTTAGGAGCGGGGAGCCAAGATACGCAGTATTTT.

This clone was recorded once. The chain has TRBV7-2 and TRBJ2-5, with TRBD2 as a possible D gene (5 bases). This CDR3 has 13 residues. V lost 6 bases, J lost 2 bases, and 10 bases lay in between. Germline assignment: CDR1 SGHTA and CDR2 FQGNSA. Written as DNA, the CDR3 is TGTGCCAGCAGAGAGGGTTCTCAAGAGACCCAGTACTTC. Amino acid sequence: CASREGSQETQYF.

This chain joins TRBV4-3 and TRBJ2-7, with D perhaps TRBD2 (6 bases). The V end lost 0 bases, the J end lost 6 bases, and 15 bases lay between the germline ends. The CDR3 runs 15 residues. The germline V gene encodes CDR1 LGHNA and CDR2 YSLEER. The CDR3 sequence is CASSQEREAGGEQYF. DNA for the CDR3: TGCGCCAGCAGCCAAGAACGTGAGGCCGGGGGCGAGCAGTACTTC.

The chain employs TRBV6-1 and TRBJ2-3, with unresolved D. CDR1 is MNHNS, CDR2 SASEGT, per germline. V gave up 10 bases and J gave up 4 bases, with 15 bases separating them. The CDR3 is 13 residues long. CDR3 bases: TGTGCCACTTCCTACGATCAGGCAGATACGCAGTATTTT. Translated, it gives CATSYDQADTQYF.

The chain couples TRBV7-3 to TRBJ1-5; possible D gene TRBD1, 6 bases. Trimming removed 1 base from V and 5 bases from J, with 6 bases in between. CDR3 size: 13 residues. CDR1 is SGHTA, CDR2 FQGTGA, per germline. In DNA form, the CDR3 reads TGTGCCAGCAGCTTAAACAGGGATCAGCCCCAGCATTTT. Translation gives CASSLNRDQPQHF.

The chain couples TRBV25-1 to TRBJ2-1; D possibly corresponds to TRBD1 (8 bases). Looked up from germline, CDR1 is MGHDK and CDR2 is SYGVNS. The CDR3 covers 13 residues. V gave up 6 bases and J gave up 7 bases, with 13 bases separating them. The DNA of the CDR3 is TGTGCCAGCAGATTACAGGGGGGGAATGAGCAGTTCTTC. This gives the protein CASRLQGGNEQFF.

This chain uses TRBV11-1 with TRBJ2-2; 7 bases align to TRBD2. The CDR3 loop spans 14 amino acids. Trimming took 3 bases from V and 5 from J; bases not matched to a gene: 3. CDR1 is SGHAT and CDR2 is FQDESV in the germline V gene (reference sequence). CDR3 nucleotide sequence: TGTGCCAGCAGCTTCCCGGGGGGAACCGGGGAGCTGTTTTTT. Encoded protein: CASSFPGGTGELFF.

V usage is TRBV15 and J usage is TRBJ1-5; TRBD1 is a possible D gene (6 bases). Trimming shortened V by 0 bases and J by 6 bases, and 15 bases separated the two germline ends. Germline V CDR1 and CDR2: LNHNV, YYDKDF (reference sequence). The CDR3 consists of 16 residues. The DNA for the CDR3 is TGTGCCACCAGCAGAGATCTGTTTACCAGGGGTCAGCCCCAGCATTTT. It translates to CATSRDLFTRGQPQHF.

The J gene is TRBJ2-3, the V gene TRBV6-4; D is ambiguous. The CDR3 covers 14 residues. The germline V and J ends were trimmed by 0 bases and 3 bases, with 7 bases remaining between them. Germline values: CDR1 MRHNA, CDR2 SNTAGT. The CDR3 DNA follows: TGTGCCAGCAGTGACTCTGGGCCGACAGATACGCAGTATTTT. Amino acids: CASSDSGPTDTQYF.

In its sample, this clone was seen once. The chain joins TRBV18 to TRBJ2-7; possibly TRBD1 for D (6 bases). The germline V gene encodes CDR1 KGHSH and CDR2 LQKENI. The CDR3 is made up of 15 amino acids. Deletions cut 1 base from V and 1 base from J, with 11 bases between. The CDR3: CASSPLGALSYEQYF. The CDR3 DNA reads as TGTGCCAGCTCACCACTGGGGGCCTTGTCCTACGAGCAGTACTTC. The full variable domain, rest sourced from reference TRBV18 and TRBJ2-7, is NAGVMQNPRHLVRRRGQEARLRCSPMKGHSHVYWYRQLPEEGLKFMVYLQKENIIDESGMPKERFSAEFPKEGPSILRIQQVVRGDSAAYFCASSPLGALSYEQYFGPGTRLTVT.

The chain recombines TRBV18 with TRBJ2-1; 13 positions match TRBD2. This CDR3 spans 17 amino acids. Losses at the gene ends were 3 bases for V and 4 bases for J; bases not matched to a gene: 6. CDR1 and CDR2 (germline): KGHSH, LQKENI. The CDR3 coding sequence is TGTGCCAGCTCACCCGAAGGACTAGCGGGAGTTTACAATGAGCAGTTCTTC. Its translation is CASSPEGLAGVYNEQFF.

Here the CDR3 reads CASRTQPNTEAFF. Here the CDR3 DNA reads TGTGCCAGCAGGACTCAACCGAACACTGAAGCTTTCTTT. The chain recombines TRBV6-5 with TRBJ1-1; D remains ambiguous. V was cut by 6 bases and J by 1 base, with 9 bases left in between. Germline V lookup: CDR1 MNHEY, CDR2 SVGAGI. The CDR3 consists of 13 residues.

This clone has a handful of counts. V gene TRBV6-4 combines with J gene TRBJ1-1; perhaps TRBD1 as D (5 bases). Germline-derived CDR1 and CDR2 are MRHNA and SNTAGT. The CDR3 is made up of 13 amino acids. V was pared by 3 bases and J by 1 base, with 6 bases between. Here the CDR3 reads CASSEDTNTEAFF. The CDR3 DNA reads as TGTGCCAGCAGTGAGGACACGAACACTGAAGCTTTCTTT.

The chain has TRBV14 and TRBJ2-3; D possibly corresponds to TRBD2 (6 bases). Germline CDR1 reads SGHDN; CDR2 reads FVKESK. The CDR3 covers 18 residues. V dropped 2 bases and J dropped 2 bases, with 20 bases sitting between them. The DNA of the CDR3 is TGTGCCAGCAGCCAAATTTTACTAGCCCGCCCCTACACAGATACGCAGTATTTT. Amino acid sequence: CASSQILLARPYTDTQYF.

The J gene is TRBJ2-3, the V gene TRBV9; 12 nucleotides match TRBD2. V lost 3 bases and J lost 3; bases outside the gene matches: 8. The germline CDR1 and CDR2 sequences are SGDLS and YYNGEE. This CDR3 is built from 17 residues. The CDR3: CASSALLTSGGTDTQYF. CDR3 in DNA: TGTGCCAGCAGCGCCCTACTGACTAGCGGGGGAACAGATACGCAGTATTTT.

The chain links TRBV9 to TRBJ2-2; D perhaps matches TRBD1 (7 bases). Germline loops: CDR1 SGDLS, CDR2 YYNGEE. The CDR3 is 18 residues long. V was clipped by 0 bases and J by 1 base, with 16 bases between them. The chain's CDR3 is CASSVATEGARNTGELFF. As DNA, the CDR3 is TGTGCCAGCAGCGTAGCTACGGAGGGGGCCCGGAACACCGGGGAGCTGTTTTTT.

J is TRBJ1-4 and V is TRBV5-1; 10 positions agree with TRBD1. Per the germline V gene, CDR1 is SGHRS and CDR2 is YFSETQ. The junction had 4 bases not matched to a gene; V was cut back by 0 bases and J by 2 bases. This CDR3 spans 17 amino acids. This CDR3 is CASSLVGTGVTNEKLFF. As DNA, the CDR3 is TGCGCCAGCAGCTTGGTTGGGACAGGGGTGACTAATGAAAAACTGTTTTTT.

This chain connects TRBV5-1 to TRBJ2-7; TRBD2 agrees at 7 bases. V was pared by 0 bases and J by 1 base, with 7 bases of the junction left unmatched. The CDR3 has 16 amino acids. Germline V gene lookup returns CDR1 SGHRS and CDR2 YFSETQ. CDR3 bases: TGCGCCAGCAGCTTGGGGGCGGGAGATGGTTCCTACGAGCAGTACTTC. It specifies CASSLGAGDGSYEQYF.

CDR3 sequence: CASSSRQGANAFF. DNA of the CDR3: TGTGCCAGCAGTTCTCGACAGGGGGCCAACGCTTTCTTT. The V gene is TRBV6-5, the J gene TRBJ1-1; the match to TRBD1 covers 10 bases. J lost 11 bases, V lost 4 bases, and 7 bases had no gene match. The CDR3 spans 13 residues. In germline, CDR1 is MNHEY, CDR2 SVGAGI.

The gene calls are TRBV9 and TRBJ2-1, with TRBD2 matching over 9 bases. The junction had 4 bases not matched to a gene; V was cut back by 0 bases and J by 6 bases. CDR3 length: 15 residues. Germline assignment: CDR1 SGDLS and CDR2 YYNGEE. DNA for the CDR3: TGTGCCAGCAGCGTAGTAGCGGGGGAACTCAATGAGCAGTTCTTC. Translating it yields CASSVVAGELNEQFF.

The rearrangement uses TRBV4-3 and TRBJ1-1; unclear D gene. V was trimmed by 1 base and J by 5 bases, leaving 11 bases between them. Germline V gives CDR1 LGHNA, CDR2 YSLEER. The CDR3 consists of 14 residues. The CDR3 DNA is TGCGCCAGCAGCCAAGGGAGGGCCCGGACTGAAGCTTTCTTT. Its translation: CASSQGRARTEAFF.

This chain joins TRBV19 and TRBJ1-1; a possible D gene is TRBD1 (5 bases). V was trimmed by 7 bases and J by 1 base, leaving 13 bases between them. The CDR3 runs to 14 residues. CDR1 and CDR2 (germline): LNHDA, SQIVND (reference sequence). CDR3 sequence (DNA): TGTGCCAGTAATACAGGTCTGGCGAACACTGAAGCTTTCTTT. Protein product: CASNTGLANTEAFF.

This clone came up once. The chain recombines TRBV7-2 with TRBJ2-1, with D unclear. Germline V gene lookup returns CDR1 SGHTA and CDR2 FQGNSA. CDR3 length: 11 residues. Trimming stripped 6 bases from V and 10 bases from J, with 10 bases between. In DNA form, the CDR3 reads TGTGCCAGCAGTCCTCAGATGGAGCAGTTCTTC. Its translation is CASSPQMEQFF.

This clone was detected many times. The genes are TRBV5-6 and TRBJ1-4, with TRBD1 matching 8 bases. The CDR3 extends over 16 amino acids. Germline V CDR1 and CDR2: SGHDT, YYEEEE. V lost 4 bases to trimming and J lost 0 bases; unmatched junction nucleotides: 5. The CDR3 is CASSRTGQSTNEKLFF. The CDR3 DNA reads TGTGCCAGCAGCCGGACAGGGCAATCAACTAATGAAAAACTGTTTTTT.